This T cell receptor beta chain was retrieved from a study of post-analysis software for immune sequencing data. Findings and limits, study-wide: TRBV5-6, TRBV5-1 and TRBV20-1 belonged to a set of about five TRBV segments that were more frequent in patients than controls.

Points on this clonotype: Its antigen is currently unknown. One end of the junction fails to match germline, which may point to a read error.

Unique molecular identifiers tagged the TCR beta cDNA libraries. With about 0.95 to 10 million T cells as the source, a few hundred thousand cDNA molecules resulted. TCRdb redid the calling of the PCR reads with MiXCR, one entry per CDR3 protein. The table shows roughly 650,000 distinct CDR3 sequences, with around 60% occurring only once. CDR1 SGHVS and CDR2 FNYEAQ come from the germline V gene. The CDR3 has 10 residues. Sequencing was carried out using blood. This sequence joins TRBV7-6 and TRBJ1-5; D is unresolved. The TCR comes from a girl aged 2 to 10 with multiple sclerosis. CDR3 protein: CASSGMPEHF. The CDR3 coding sequence is TGTGCCAGCAGTGGGATGCCCGAGCATTTT. The entire variable domain, with the rest obtained from reference TRBV7-6 and TRBJ1-5, is as follows: GAGVSQSPRYKVTKRGQDVALRCDPISGHVSLYWYRQALGQGPEFLTYFNYEAQQDKSGLPNDRFSAERPEGSISTLTIQRTEQRDSAMYRCASSGMPEHFGDGTRLSIL.